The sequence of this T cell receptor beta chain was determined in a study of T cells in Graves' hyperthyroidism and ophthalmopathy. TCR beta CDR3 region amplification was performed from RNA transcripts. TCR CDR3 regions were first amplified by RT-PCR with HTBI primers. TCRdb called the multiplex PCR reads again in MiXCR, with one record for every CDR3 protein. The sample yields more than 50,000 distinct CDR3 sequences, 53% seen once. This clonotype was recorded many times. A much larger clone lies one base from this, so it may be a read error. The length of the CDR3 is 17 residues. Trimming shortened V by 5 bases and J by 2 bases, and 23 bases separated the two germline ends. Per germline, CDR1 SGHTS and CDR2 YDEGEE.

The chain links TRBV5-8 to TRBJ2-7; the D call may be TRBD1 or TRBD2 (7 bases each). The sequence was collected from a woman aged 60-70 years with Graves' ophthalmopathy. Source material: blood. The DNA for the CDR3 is TGTGCCAGCAGTCGGCCCGAGGGAGGGACAGTCGCCTACGAGCAGTACTTC. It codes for CASSRPEGGTVAYEQYF.